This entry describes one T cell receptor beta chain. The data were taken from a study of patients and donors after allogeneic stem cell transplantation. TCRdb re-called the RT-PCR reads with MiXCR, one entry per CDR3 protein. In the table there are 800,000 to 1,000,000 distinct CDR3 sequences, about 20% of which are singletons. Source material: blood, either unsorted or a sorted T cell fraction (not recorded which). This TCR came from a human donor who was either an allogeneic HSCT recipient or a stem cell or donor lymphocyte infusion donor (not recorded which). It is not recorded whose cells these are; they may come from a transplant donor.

The CDR3 bases are TGTGCCAGCAGCGTAGATGCGAACCAATACAATGAGCAGTTCTTC. Amino acid sequence: CASSVDANQYNEQFF. The rearrangement joins TRBV9 to TRBJ2-1; D uncertain. V lost 0 bases, J lost 4 bases, and 11 bases lay in between. This CDR3 has 15 amino acids. CDR1 is SGDLS and CDR2 is YYNGEE in the germline V gene.